Listed below are T cell receptor beta chains from one sample, sequenced in a study of T cell responses to AZD1222 COVID-19 vaccine. The protocol was immunoSEQ multiplex PCR, while the TCRdb copy is restricted to in-frame clones and leaves out a portion. The sample lists roughly 100,000 clones, roughly 90% occurring once. Sequenced material: peripheral blood, taken on day 0 of AZD1222 vaccination. The receptors shown here come from an adult in good health. Both conserved end residues are part of each CDR3. Each record gives: J gene, V gene, CDR3 protein.

>TRBJ2-5|TRBV10-2
CASSERRSGSVLETQYF
>TRBJ2-1|TRBV14
CASRMTSGSYNEQFF
>TRBJ1-6|TRBV5-1
CASSLWQGSNSPLHF
>TRBJ2-7|TRBV4-3
CASSQNRAYEQYF
>TRBJ2-7|TRBV6-2/TRBV6-3
CASSRGTRVRYEQYF
>TRBJ1-1|TRBV12-3/TRBV12-4
CASSRTGKEAFF
>TRBJ1-2|TRBV4-1
CASSQGPDSPNGYTF
>TRBJ2-5|TRBV7-9
CASSLATSGQETQYF
>TRBJ2-7|TRBV7-9
CASSLAGVARPLEQYF
>TRBJ1-2|TRBV11-2
CASSSGRHYTF
>TRBJ1-2|TRBV20-1
CSARTGAGYTF
>TRBJ1-3|TRBV5-5
CASSLQSSMGPGNTIYF
>TRBJ2-5|TRBV5-1
CASRASLAGQETQYF
>TRBJ1-4|TRBV7-2
CASSPSGTGGWGEKLFF
>TRBJ1-2|TRBV9
CASRSPGQQNYGYTF
>TRBJ1-2|TRBV12-3/TRBV12-4
CASSQQGSYGYTF
>TRBJ1-1|TRBV2
CASSLRQGGTEAFF
>TRBJ2-7|TRBV9
CASSAQAGDEQYF
>TRBJ2-1|TRBV4-1
CASSQDPSGGDNEQFF
>TRBJ2-3|TRBV5-6
CASSPQGPDTQYF
>TRBJ2-7|TRBV12-3/TRBV12-4
CASSQISYEQYF
>TRBJ1-3|TRBV2
CASSADRVRGNTIYF
>TRBJ1-6|TRBV5-6
CASRLQGGPIPLHF
>TRBJ1-2|TRBV9
CASSVGQVYGYTF
>TRBJ2-1|TRBV19
CASSIPGDYNEQFF
>TRBJ1-3|TRBV6-6
CASSPTGSTGNTIYF
>TRBJ1-2|TRBV29-1
CSVWGRDYGYTF
>TRBJ1-2|TRBV11-3
CASSLGDRARPYGYTF